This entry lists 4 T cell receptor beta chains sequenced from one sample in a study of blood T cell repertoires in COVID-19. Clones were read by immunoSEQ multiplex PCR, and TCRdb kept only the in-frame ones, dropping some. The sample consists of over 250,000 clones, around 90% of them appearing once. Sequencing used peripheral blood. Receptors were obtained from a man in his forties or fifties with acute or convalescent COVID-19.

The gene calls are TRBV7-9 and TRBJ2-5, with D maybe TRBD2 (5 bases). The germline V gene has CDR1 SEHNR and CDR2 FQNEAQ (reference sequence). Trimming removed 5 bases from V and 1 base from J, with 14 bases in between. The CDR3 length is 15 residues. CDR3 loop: CASSPRRDIQETQYF. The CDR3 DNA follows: TGTGCCAGCAGCCCCCGACGGGATATCCAAGAGACCCAGTACTTC.

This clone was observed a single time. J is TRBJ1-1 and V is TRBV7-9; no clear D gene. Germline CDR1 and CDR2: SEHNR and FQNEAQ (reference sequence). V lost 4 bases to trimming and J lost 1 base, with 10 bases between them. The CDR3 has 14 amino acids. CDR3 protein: CASSSEQPNTEAFF. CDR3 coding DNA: TGTGCCAGCAGCTCGGAACAGCCGAACACTGAAGCTTTCTTT.

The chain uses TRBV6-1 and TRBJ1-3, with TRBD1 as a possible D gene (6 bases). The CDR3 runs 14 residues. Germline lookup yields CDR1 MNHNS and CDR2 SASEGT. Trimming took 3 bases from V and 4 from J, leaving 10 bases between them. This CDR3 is CASSDTGLGNTIYF. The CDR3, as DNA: TGTGCCAGCAGTGATACAGGGTTGGGAAACACCATATATTTT.

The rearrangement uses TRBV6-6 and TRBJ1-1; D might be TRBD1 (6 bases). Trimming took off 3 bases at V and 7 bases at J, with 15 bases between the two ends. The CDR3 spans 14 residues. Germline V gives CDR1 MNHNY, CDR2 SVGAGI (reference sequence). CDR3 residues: CASSYDRWSGEAFF. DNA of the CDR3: TGTGCCAGCAGTTATGACAGGTGGTCTGGTGAAGCTTTCTTT.